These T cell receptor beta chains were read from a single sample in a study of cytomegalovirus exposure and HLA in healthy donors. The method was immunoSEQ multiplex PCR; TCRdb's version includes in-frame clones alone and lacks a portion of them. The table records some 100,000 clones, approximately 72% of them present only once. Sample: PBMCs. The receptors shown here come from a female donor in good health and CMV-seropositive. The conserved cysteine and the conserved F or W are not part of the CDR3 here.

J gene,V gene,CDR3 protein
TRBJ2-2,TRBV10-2,ASSESGSGSGELF
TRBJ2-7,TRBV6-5,ASSRGRYEQY
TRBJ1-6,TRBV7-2,ASSFGQLNSPLH
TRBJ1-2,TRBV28,ASSLEGGGYT
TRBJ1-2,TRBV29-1,SVELDRLDGYT
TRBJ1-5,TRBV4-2,ASSQDVASRQPQH
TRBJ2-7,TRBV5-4,ASSLEASGAYEQY
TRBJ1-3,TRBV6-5,ASSYSGAGNTIY
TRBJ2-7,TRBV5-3,ARSLDRIREQY
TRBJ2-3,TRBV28,ASSSRLAASTDTQY
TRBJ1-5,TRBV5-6,ASSLYSNQPQH
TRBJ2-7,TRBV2,ASSVFYEQY
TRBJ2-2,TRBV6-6,ASSSTGGDTGELF
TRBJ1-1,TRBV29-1,SVPRQGMNTEAF
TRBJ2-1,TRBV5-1,ASSSQRGDYNEQF
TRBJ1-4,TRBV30,AWSLGGQGGEKLF
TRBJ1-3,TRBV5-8,ASSHLRGRDTIY
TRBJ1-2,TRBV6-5,ASSYSTAGDGYT
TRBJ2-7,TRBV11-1,ASSFERGATSEY
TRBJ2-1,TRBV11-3,ASSLGTSGGFGEQF
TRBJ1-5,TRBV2,ASRGWGRQPQH
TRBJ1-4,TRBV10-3,AISDRDSNKKLF
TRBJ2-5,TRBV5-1,ASSLGLAGTLIRETQY
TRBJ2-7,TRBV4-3,ASSPRENSYEQY
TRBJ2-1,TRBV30,AWSGGPNEQF
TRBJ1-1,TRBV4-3,ASSQVGTGSIGAF
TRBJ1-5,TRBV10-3,ATGAGSGEYQPQH
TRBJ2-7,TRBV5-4,ASSLRTSGYEQY